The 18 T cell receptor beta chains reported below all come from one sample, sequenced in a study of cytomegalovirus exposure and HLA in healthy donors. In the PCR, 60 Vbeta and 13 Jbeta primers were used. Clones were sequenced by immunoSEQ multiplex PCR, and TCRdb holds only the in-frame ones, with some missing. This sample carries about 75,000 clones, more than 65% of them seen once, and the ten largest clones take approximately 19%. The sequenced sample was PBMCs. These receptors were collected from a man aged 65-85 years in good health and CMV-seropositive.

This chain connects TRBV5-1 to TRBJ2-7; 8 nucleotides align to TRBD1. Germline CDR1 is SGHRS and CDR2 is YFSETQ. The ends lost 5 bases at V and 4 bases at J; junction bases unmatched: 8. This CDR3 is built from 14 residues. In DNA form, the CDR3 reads TGCGCCAGCAGACTAGGACAGGGCCGGTACGAGCAGTACTTC. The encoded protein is CASRLGQGRYEQYF. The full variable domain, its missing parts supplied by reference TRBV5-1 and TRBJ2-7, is KAGVTQTPRYLIKTRGQQVTLSCSPISGHRSVSWYQQTPGQGLQFLFEYFSETQRNKGNFPGRFSGRQFSNSRSEMNVSTLELGDSALYLCASRLGQGRYEQYFGPGTRLTVT.

The CDR3 DNA follows: TGCGCCAGCAGTGAGCACTCGCTGAACACTGAAGCTTTCTTT. This gives the protein CASSEHSLNTEAFF. V usage is TRBV10-1 and J usage is TRBJ1-1; unclear D gene. The V end was cut by 2 bases, the J end by 0 bases, with 7 bases between. Germline V gives CDR1 WNHNN, CDR2 SYGVQD (reference sequence). The CDR3 spans 14 residues.

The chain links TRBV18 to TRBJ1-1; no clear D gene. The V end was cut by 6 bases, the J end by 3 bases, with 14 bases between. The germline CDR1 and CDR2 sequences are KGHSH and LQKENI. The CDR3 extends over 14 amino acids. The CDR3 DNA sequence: TGTGCCAGCTCCCCATTTGGGGAGGACACTGAAGCTTTCTTT. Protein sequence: CASSPFGEDTEAFF. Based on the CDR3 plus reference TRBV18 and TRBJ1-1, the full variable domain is NAGVMQNPRHLVRRRGQEARLRCSPMKGHSHVYWYRQLPEEGLKFMVYLQKENIIDESGMPKERFSAEFPKEGPSILRIQQVVRGDSAAYFCASSPFGEDTEAFFGQGTRLTVV.

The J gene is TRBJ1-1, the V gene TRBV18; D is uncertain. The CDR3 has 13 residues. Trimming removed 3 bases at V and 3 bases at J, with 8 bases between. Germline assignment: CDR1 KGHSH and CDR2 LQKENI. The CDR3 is CASSPSVDTEAFF. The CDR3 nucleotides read TGTGCCAGCTCACCGTCTGTAGACACTGAAGCTTTCTTT.

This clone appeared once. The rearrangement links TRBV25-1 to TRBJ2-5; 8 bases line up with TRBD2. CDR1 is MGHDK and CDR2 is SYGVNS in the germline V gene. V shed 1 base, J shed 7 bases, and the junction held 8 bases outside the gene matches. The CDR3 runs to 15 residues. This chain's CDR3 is CASSEWASGRPTQYF. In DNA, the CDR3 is TGTGCCAGCAGTGAATGGGCTAGCGGGCGCCCGACCCAGTACTTC.

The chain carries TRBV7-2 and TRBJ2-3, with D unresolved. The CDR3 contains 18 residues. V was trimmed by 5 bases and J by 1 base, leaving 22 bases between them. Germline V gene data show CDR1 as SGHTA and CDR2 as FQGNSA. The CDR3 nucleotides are TGTGCCAGCAGCCCCCGGTCGAGAACTGTCGGAGGCACAGATACGCAGTATTTT. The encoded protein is CASSPRSRTVGGTDTQYF.

The CDR3 nucleotides read TGTGCCATCAGTGTTTCAGGGTGGGGAGAGACCCAGTACTTC. Translated: CAISVSGWGETQYF. The chain uses TRBV10-3 and TRBJ2-5; D possibly corresponds to TRBD1 (5 bases). Germline values: CDR1 ENHRY, CDR2 SYGVKD. The CDR3 is 14 residues long. The germline V and J ends were trimmed by 4 bases and 4 bases, with 13 bases remaining between them.

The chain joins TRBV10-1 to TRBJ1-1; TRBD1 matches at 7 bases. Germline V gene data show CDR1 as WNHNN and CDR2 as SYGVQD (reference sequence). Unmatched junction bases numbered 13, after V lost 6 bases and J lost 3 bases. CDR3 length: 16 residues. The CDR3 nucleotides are TGCGCCAGCAGACCCCCGGAAGGGGGCAAAGACACTGAAGCTTTCTTT. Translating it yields CASRPPEGGKDTEAFF.

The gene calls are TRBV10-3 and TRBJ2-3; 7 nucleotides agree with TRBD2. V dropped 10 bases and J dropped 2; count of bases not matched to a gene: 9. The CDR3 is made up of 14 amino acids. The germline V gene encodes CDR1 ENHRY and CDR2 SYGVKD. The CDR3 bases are TGTGCCACCGCTGACGGGGGGTTCACAGATACGCAGTATTTT. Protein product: CATADGGFTDTQYF.

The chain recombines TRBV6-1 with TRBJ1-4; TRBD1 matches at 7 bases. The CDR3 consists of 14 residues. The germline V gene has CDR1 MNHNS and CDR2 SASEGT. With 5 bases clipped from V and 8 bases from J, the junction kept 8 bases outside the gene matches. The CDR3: CASSPRQGVEKLFF. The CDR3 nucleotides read TGTGCCAGCAGTCCCCGACAGGGTGTGGAAAAACTGTTTTTT.

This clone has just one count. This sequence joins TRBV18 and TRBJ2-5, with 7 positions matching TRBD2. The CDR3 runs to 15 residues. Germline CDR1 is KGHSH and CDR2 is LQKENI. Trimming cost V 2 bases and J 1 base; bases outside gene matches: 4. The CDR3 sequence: CASSPTRGIQETQYF. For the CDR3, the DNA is TGTGCCAGCTCACCAACGCGGGGGATCCAAGAGACCCAGTACTTC.

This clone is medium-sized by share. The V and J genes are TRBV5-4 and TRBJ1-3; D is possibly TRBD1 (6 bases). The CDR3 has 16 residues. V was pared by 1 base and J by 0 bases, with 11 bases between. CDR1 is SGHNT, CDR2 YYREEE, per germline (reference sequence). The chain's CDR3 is CASSLTGTYSGNTIYF. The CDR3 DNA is TGTGCCAGCAGCTTGACAGGGACCTACTCTGGAAACACCATATATTTT. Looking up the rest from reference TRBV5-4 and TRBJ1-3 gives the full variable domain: ETGVTQSPTHLIKTRGQQVTLRCSSQSGHNTVSWYQQALGQGPQFIFQYYREEENGRGNFPPRFSGLQFPNYSSELNVNALELDDSALYLCASSLTGTYSGNTIYFGEGSWLTVV.

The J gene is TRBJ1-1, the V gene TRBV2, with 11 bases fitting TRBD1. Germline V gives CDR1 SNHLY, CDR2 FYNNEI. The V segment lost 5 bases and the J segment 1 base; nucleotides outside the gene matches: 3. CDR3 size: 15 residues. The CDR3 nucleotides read TGTGCCAGCAGTCCGGACAGGGGGCAGAACACTGAAGCTTTCTTT. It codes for CASSPDRGQNTEAFF.

CDR3 sequence: CASSQLGGELFF. CDR3 nucleotide sequence: TGCGCCAGCAGCCAACTTGGCGGGGAGCTGTTTTTT. The rearrangement links TRBV5-1 to TRBJ2-2, with no clear D. V was cut by 4 bases and J by 7 bases, with 8 bases left in between. The germline gives CDR1 SGHRS, CDR2 YFSETQ. The CDR3 runs 12 residues.

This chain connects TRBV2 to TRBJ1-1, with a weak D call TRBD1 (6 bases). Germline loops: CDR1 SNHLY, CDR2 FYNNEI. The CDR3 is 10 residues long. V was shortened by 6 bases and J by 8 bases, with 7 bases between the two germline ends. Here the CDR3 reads CASRGQEAFF. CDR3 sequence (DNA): TGTGCCAGCAGAGGACAGGAAGCTTTCTTT.

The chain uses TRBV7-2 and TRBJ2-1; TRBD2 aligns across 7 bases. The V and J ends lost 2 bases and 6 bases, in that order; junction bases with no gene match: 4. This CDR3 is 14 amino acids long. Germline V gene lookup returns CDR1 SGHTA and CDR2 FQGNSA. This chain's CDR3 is CASSLPSGSNEQFF. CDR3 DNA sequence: TGTGCCAGCAGCTTACCTAGCGGATCCAATGAGCAGTTCTTC.

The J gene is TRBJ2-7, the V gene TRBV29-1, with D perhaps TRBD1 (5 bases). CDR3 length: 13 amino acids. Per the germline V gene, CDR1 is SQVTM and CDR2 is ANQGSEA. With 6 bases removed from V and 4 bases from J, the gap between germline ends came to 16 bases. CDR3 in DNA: TGCAGCGTCTCAACCCAGGGTAAATACGAGCAGTACTTC. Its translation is CSVSTQGKYEQYF.

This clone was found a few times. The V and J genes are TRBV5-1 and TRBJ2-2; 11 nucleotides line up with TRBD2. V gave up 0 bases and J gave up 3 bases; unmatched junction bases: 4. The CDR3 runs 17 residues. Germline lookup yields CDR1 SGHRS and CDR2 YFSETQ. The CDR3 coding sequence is TGCGCCAGCAGCTTGGCCGTGGGACTAGCGGACACCGGGGAGCTGTTTTTT. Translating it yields CASSLAVGLADTGELFF.